This T cell receptor beta chain was captured in a study of early T cells in non-severe SARS-CoV-2 infection (dated by TCRdb to 2020 to 2023). In terms of the full investigation: TCR sequencing used bulk RNA from unsorted whole blood, so alpha and beta chains could not be paired. What the research found in general, with its limitations: VDJdb matching was skewed toward anti-spike CD8 responses and likely underestimated virus-specific expansions by missing private and CD4 specificities.

This clonotype was observed many times. Its antigen is not yet known. Qualities for individual bases were not recorded, and no much larger clone is one base off. The study was a case-control design nested within a healthcare worker cohort in London, UK, with weekly nasopharyngeal swab PCR tests and blood sampling. Between 23 and 31 March 2020, the week of the UK lockdown, healthcare workers were enrolled and then followed up weekly for as long as 16 weeks. Reading from cysteine to phenylalanine, the CDR3 counts 14 amino acids. The entry retains the CDR3 DNA only, 42 bases that are in frame from base 1. CDR1 and CDR2 are read off the germline V gene as MGHRA and YSYEKL. V loses 3 bases of germline sequence and J loses 3 bases, and the interval between the two ends is 12 bases. The library came from 5' RACE. The data were produced on a NextSeq 500. Unique molecular identifiers were attached to individual cDNA molecules in the TCR library protocol so that sequencing error and PCR bias could be corrected. Sequencing covered both TCR alpha and beta chains, and within each sample the abundances of alpha and beta sequences were tightly co-correlated. Processing in the source paper ran as follows. Decombinator V4 was used to annotate the V gene, J gene and CDR3 of the TCR sequences. TCRs were defined as expanded if a significant change between any two time points was detected under a Poisson model with p below 0.0001. Abundances of TCRs were expressed as counts per million after normalisation to the total number of TCRs sequenced in each sample. TRAV1-2 paired with TRAJ12, TRAJ20 or TRAJ33 defined MAIT TCRs, while TRAV10 paired with TRAJ18 defined iNKT TCRs. VDJdb, accessed on 1 November 2021, was searched for TCRs annotated for CMV, EBV and SARS-CoV-2, and TCRs annotated for more than one antigen were excluded. TCRdb reprocessing: public reads trimmed at Q25 with fastp, clones called with MiXCR, in-frame beta chains kept. Every CDR3 protein is listed once, alongside the most common genes and DNA of its rows. The V and J calls and clone size are TCRdb's, not the authors'. The sample table holds some 50,000 distinct CDR3 sequences, of which about 9.7% were seen once. Jointly, the top ten make up 4.2% of the sample.

Sample: whole blood. The origin of this receptor is an adult who was a healthcare worker with PCR-confirmed SARS-CoV-2 infection or an uninfected control (not recorded which). The chain employs TRBV4-1 and TRBJ2-7; the D element could tentatively be TRBD1 or TRBD2, as 5 bases agree for each. Here the CDR3 is given as CASSQGDGRYEQYF. The nucleotides are TGCGCCAGCAGCCAGGGGGACGGCCGCTACGAGCAGTACTTC.